This T cell receptor (beta chain) was recorded in a study of control samples from healthy donors and cancer patients. Produced via immunoSEQ multiplex PCR; TCRdb's table is partial and in-frame only. There are over 150,000 clones in the sample; 91% occur only once, and about 2.1% lies in the top ten. The CDR3 covers 16 residues. Trimming shortened V by 0 bases and J by 7 bases, and 16 bases separated the two germline ends. CDR1 is MGHRA, CDR2 YSYEKL, per germline. Specimen: blood. This clonotype was sampled from a woman in her forties in good health. This rearrangement joins TRBV4-1 to TRBJ1-5, with D maybe TRBD1 (5 bases). The CDR3 nucleotides read TGCGCCAGCAGCCAAGAAGGTCGGGGGGTAGGGCAGCCCCAGCATTTT. Translating it yields CASSQEGRGVGQPQHF.